These T cell receptor beta chains were read from a single sample in a study of graft-versus-host responses after intestinal transplantation. Antigen specificity for these receptors is unknown. Data came from immunoSEQ multiplex PCR; TCRdb stores just in-frame clones and leaves some out. Among around 100,000 clones listed, less than 90% were seen once. Material: unstimulated CD4+ T cells sorted from spleen or lymph node cells, obtained before transplant. These receptors originate from a human donor who was the organ donor for an intestinal transplant. Each CDR3 is given with its conserved first and last residue. The order of the fields is J gene, D gene, V gene, clone size, CDR3 protein, CDR3 DNA. D genes are given only for firm matches. The listing skips clone size in some rows; elsewhere it reads once, few, many or a size class.

>TRBJ1-2|.|TRBV14|once
CASSQPQKGSYTF
TGTGCCAGCAGCCAACCCCAAAAAGGAAGCTACACCTTC
>TRBJ1-1|.|TRBV2|.
CANRRGNTEAFF
TGTGCCAACCGACGCGGGAACACTGAAGCTTTCTTT
>TRBJ1-5|.|TRBV19|.
CASSIAAQPQHF
TGTGCCAGTAGTATTGCGGCCCAGCCCCAGCATTTT
>TRBJ2-2|TRBD2|TRBV6-1|few
CASSELAGGNTGELFF
TGTGCCAGCAGTGAACTAGCGGGGGGGAACACCGGGGAGCTGTTTTTT
>TRBJ2-1|.|TRBV5-1|.
CASSLTGGRLYNEQFF
TGCGCCAGCAGCTTGACTGGGGGCCGCCTCTACAATGAGCAGTTCTTC
>TRBJ1-1|.|TRBV27|.
CASSFSGVNTEAFF
TGTGCCAGCAGTTTCTCCGGGGTGAACACTGAAGCTTTCTTT
>TRBJ1-2|.|TRBV7-2|.
CASSPDTIGYTF
TGTGCCAGCAGCCCCGACACCATTGGCTACACCTTC
>TRBJ1-1|.|TRBV18|.
CASSSPGSTEAFF
TGTGCCAGCTCATCACCTGGTTCTACTGAAGCTTTCTTT
>TRBJ2-3|TRBD2|TRBV19|.
CASSLGLAITDTQYF
TGTGCCAGTAGTTTGGGACTAGCTATCACAGATACGCAGTATTTT
>TRBJ1-3|TRBD1|TRBV4-1|.
CASSQTGTSGNTIYF
TGCGCCAGCAGCCAGACAGGGACCTCTGGAAACACCATATATTTT
>TRBJ2-6|.|TRBV29-1|.
CSVHPEGGSGANVLTF
TGCAGCGTTCACCCAGAGGGCGGCTCTGGGGCCAACGTCCTGACTTTC
>TRBJ1-6|.|TRBV9|.
CASSLSGSGENSPLHF
TGTGCCAGCAGCCTCTCCGGATCAGGGGAGAATTCACCCCTCCACTTT
>TRBJ1-3|TRBD1|TRBV2|.
CAKGQGASGNTIYF
TGTGCCAAGGGACAGGGTGCCTCTGGAAACACCATATATTTT
>TRBJ1-5|.|TRBV19|.
CASSGAVYSNQPQHF
TGTGCCAGTAGTGGGGCAGTGTATAGCAATCAGCCCCAGCATTTT
>TRBJ2-1|.|TRBV7-9|.
CASSLVGHNEQFF
TGTGCCAGCAGCTTAGTAGGACACAATGAGCAGTTCTTC
>TRBJ2-5|.|TRBV7-9|.
CASSAEETQYF
TGTGCCAGCAGCGCGGAAGAGACCCAGTACTTC
>TRBJ1-5|TRBD1|TRBV19|.
CASSMGDRVYQPQHF
TGTGCCAGTAGTATGGGGGACAGGGTCTATCAGCCCCAGCATTTT
>TRBJ2-2|TRBD2|TRBV7-9|.
CASGSIAGANTGELFF
TGTGCCAGCGGCTCAATAGCGGGGGCGAACACCGGGGAGCTGTTTTTT
>TRBJ1-5|.|TRBV10-3|.
CAISESGSNQPQHF
TGTGCCATCAGTGAGTCAGGGAGCAATCAGCCCCAGCATTTT
>TRBJ2-7|.|TRBV2|.
CASQWVGGEQYF
TGTGCCAGCCAATGGGTAGGGGGCGAGCAGTACTTC
>TRBJ2-7|TRBD2|TRBV6-5|few
CASSYSIGDYYEQYF
TGTGCCAGCAGTTACTCGATAGGGGACTACTACGAGCAGTACTTC
>TRBJ1-3|.|TRBV7-9|.
CASSRDSTGNTIYF
TGTGCCAGCAGCCGCGATTCAACTGGAAACACCATATATTTT
>TRBJ1-5|TRBD1|TRBV11-2|once
CASSPGQGNQPQHF
TGTGCCAGCAGCCCGGGACAGGGAAACCAGCCCCAGCATTTT
>TRBJ1-1|.|TRBV7-2|.
CASSLYVPKRTEAFF
TGTGCCAGCAGCTTATATGTCCCCAAGAGGACTGAAGCTTTCTTT
>TRBJ1-2|.|TRBV7-9|once
CASSTRQVGRYTF
TGTGCCAGCAGCACTAGACAGGTCGGGCGGTACACCTTC
>TRBJ1-2|.|TRBV5-1|.
CASSLGGTGDGGYTF
TGCGCCAGCAGCTTGGGAGGGACGGGGGATGGTGGCTACACCTTC
>TRBJ1-4|.|TRBV20-1|once
CSASQYEKLFF
TGCAGTGCTAGCCAATATGAAAAACTGTTTTTT
>TRBJ2-1|.|TRBV7-8|.
CASSLARWGLAKGEQFF
TGTGCCAGCAGCTTAGCTAGGTGGGGTCTAGCGAAGGGCGAGCAGTTCTTC
>TRBJ1-1|TRBD1|TRBV28|.
CASSSGGLGRVTEAFF
TGTGCCAGCAGTTCAGGGGGCCTTGGGAGGGTTACTGAAGCTTTCTTT
>TRBJ2-7|.|TRBV10-1|.
CASSESSTYEQYF
TGCGCCAGCAGTGAGTCGTCCACCTACGAGCAGTACTTC
>TRBJ1-2|.|TRBV19|.
CATASVYGYTF
TGTGCTACGGCGTCGGTCTATGGCTACACCTTC
>TRBJ1-4|.|TRBV12-2|.
CASRFWYEGLREKLFF
TGTGCAAGTCGCTTTTGGTATGAGGGTTTGCGTGAAAAACTGTTTTTT
>TRBJ2-7|.|TRBV7-2|few
CASSLGRQVGLSEQYF
TGTGCCAGCAGCTTAGGCAGGCAGGTGGGGCTCAGCGAGCAGTACTTC
>TRBJ1-2|.|TRBV5-1|once
CASSPGRGYTF
TGCGCCAGCAGCCCAGGGAGGGGCTACACCTTC
>TRBJ1-6|.|TRBV6-1|few
CASRLQGSDNSPLHF
TGTGCCAGCAGGCTACAGGGTTCGGATAATTCACCCCTCCACTTT
>TRBJ2-7|.|TRBV30|.
CAWSRAIYTYEQYF
TGTGCCTGGAGTAGGGCGATATACACCTACGAGCAGTACTTC
>TRBJ1-3|.|TRBV19|.
CASSIDRRPGNTIYF
TGTGCCAGTAGTATTGACAGAAGGCCTGGAAACACCATATATTTT
>TRBJ2-7|TRBD1|TRBV6-5|.
CASTGQGKFYEQYF
TGTGCCAGCACGGGACAGGGTAAATTCTACGAGCAGTACTTC
>TRBJ2-3|.|TRBV14|.
CASSTVYGTDTQYF
TGTGCCAGCAGCACCGTGTATGGCACAGATACGCAGTATTTT
>TRBJ2-3|.|TRBV9|.
CASSVSHSYNTDTQYF
TGTGCCAGCAGCGTAAGTCACTCTTATAACACAGATACGCAGTATTTT
>TRBJ1-1|.|TRBV7-9|.
CAIGRTVGHTEAFF
TGTGCCATCGGAAGGACAGTGGGTCACACTGAAGCTTTCTTT
>TRBJ2-7|.|TRBV11-2|.
CASSPVGRETKSSYEQYF
TGTGCCAGCAGCCCAGTGGGCAGGGAGACTAAAAGCTCCTACGAGCAGTACTTC
>TRBJ2-5|.|TRBV9|.
CASSAGLLTWETQYF
TGTGCCAGCAGCGCCGGACTGCTTACCTGGGAGACCCAGTACTTC
>TRBJ2-5|TRBD2|TRBV30|once
CAWSGLAGGQETQYF
TGTGCCTGGAGTGGACTAGCGGGGGGACAAGAGACCCAGTACTTC
>TRBJ2-1|TRBD1|TRBV4-2|.
CASSQEDRIINEQFF
TGTGCCAGCAGCCAAGAGGACAGGATTATCAATGAGCAGTTCTTC
>TRBJ2-1|.|TRBV29-1|.
CSVGRLGDEQFF
TGCAGCGTCGGCAGGCTCGGGGATGAGCAGTTCTTC
>TRBJ1-1|TRBD1|TRBV28|.
CASSSPAGGKRSTEAFF
TGTGCCAGCAGTTCCCCTGCAGGGGGGAAGAGAAGCACTGAAGCTTTCTTT
>TRBJ1-2|.|TRBV5-1|.
CASSLEGIDGYTF
TGCGCCAGCAGCTTAGAGGGTATCGATGGCTACACCTTC
>TRBJ2-5|.|TRBV20-1|.
CSARRETQYF
TGCAGTGCTAGGAGGGAGACCCAGTACTTC
>TRBJ1-1|.|TRBV5-4|.
CASSRTSPGAEAFF
TGTGCCAGCAGCCGCACAAGCCCCGGGGCCGAAGCTTTCTTT
>TRBJ1-5|.|TRBV28|.
CASSLGVGRGWWQPQHF
TGTGCCAGCAGTTTAGGGGTCGGGAGGGGGTGGTGGCAGCCCCAGCATTTT
>TRBJ1-6|.|TRBV9|few
CASIINSRGLPRPPLHF
TGTGCCAGCATTATAAACTCACGGGGACTCCCCCGCCCACCCCTCCACTTT
>TRBJ2-1|TRBD2|TRBV5-4|once
CASSAGELAGRNEQFF
TGTGCCAGCAGCGCCGGCGAACTAGCGGGGAGGAATGAGCAGTTCTTC
>TRBJ1-6|TRBD1|TRBV19|.
CASTTQGARNSPLHF
TGTGCCAGTACCACACAGGGGGCGAGGAATTCACCCCTCCACTTT
>TRBJ2-1|.|TRBV7-8|.
CASSLVGAGNLYNEQFF
TGTGCCAGCAGCTTAGTGGGGGCCGGCAATTTATACAATGAGCAGTTCTTC
>TRBJ2-1|TRBD1|TRBV28|.
CAILQGAEQFF
TGTGCCATCCTACAGGGGGCTGAGCAGTTCTTC
>TRBJ2-7|.|TRBV19|.
CASSITRVQGGREQYF
TGTGCCAGTAGTATCACCCGAGTCCAGGGAGGCCGCGAGCAGTACTTC
>TRBJ1-4|TRBD1|TRBV30|.
CAWSGTGGFNEKLFF
TGTGCCTGGAGTGGGACAGGGGGATTTAATGAAAAACTGTTTTTT
>TRBJ2-3|TRBD1|TRBV7-2|.
CASSSRGSGTDTQYF
TGTGCCAGCAGCTCCAGGGGGTCGGGCACAGATACGCAGTATTTT
>TRBJ1-6|TRBD1|TRBV27|once
CASSLNRDRGSPLHF
TGTGCCAGCAGTTTAAACCGGGACAGGGGCTCACCCCTCCACTTT